Listed below are T cell receptor beta chains from one sample, sequenced in a study of T-cell reconstitution after alpha-beta-depleted transplantation in children. TCRdb processed the PCR reads anew with MiXCR; each CDR3 protein has one entry. The sample holds 700,000 to 850,000 distinct CDR3 sequences, roughly 15% seen once. Source: PBMCs, mostly from graft donor cells, taken 360 days after TCRalphabeta/CD19-depleted stem cell transplant. The source is a male patient between 5 and 17 years old who had a stem cell transplant for acute lymphoblastic leukemia, so the T cells may come from the graft donor. CDR3s include the opening cysteine and the closing phenylalanine or tryptophan. The order of the fields is V gene, CDR3 protein.

V gene: TRBV11-2
CDR3 protein: CASSLGVGETQYF

V gene: TRBV10-3
CDR3 protein: CAISDPAGWELFF

V gene: TRBV18
CDR3 protein: CASSPRGQGVYNEQFF

V gene: TRBV19
CDR3 protein: CASTRGSSYNEQFF

V gene: TRBV6-5
CDR3 protein: CASSVLGYEAFF

V gene: TRBV7-9
CDR3 protein: CASSLVDRGTEAFF

V gene: TRBV7-2
CDR3 protein: CASSSPALSREQFF

V gene: TRBV5-1
CDR3 protein: CASRPPRDRGYGYTF

V gene: TRBV27
CDR3 protein: CASGTSGNLYEQYF

V gene: TRBV28
CDR3 protein: CASQGADTQYF

V gene: TRBV3-1
CDR3 protein: CASSLGTSGRAGQETQYF

V gene: TRBV29-1
CDR3 protein: CSLRGGETQYF

V gene: TRBV11-2
CDR3 protein: CASSSSTGRAEAFF

V gene: TRBV29-1
CDR3 protein: CSVDSGRGYKEQFF

V gene: TRBV6-1
CDR3 protein: CASSSQGAVVNTEAFF

V gene: TRBV2
CDR3 protein: CASSPKEPQETQYF

V gene: TRBV18
CDR3 protein: CASSPLGTSGRSHEQYF

V gene: TRBV14
CDR3 protein: CASSQDPPPLGEAFF

V gene: TRBV20-1
CDR3 protein: CSACRTSDFAYEQYF

V gene: TRBV28
CDR3 protein: CASSFGGFSSKNIQYF

V gene: TRBV5-1
CDR3 protein: CASSRGPYQPQHF

V gene: TRBV11-2
CDR3 protein: CASSLVGRTSSGNTIYF

V gene: TRBV4-1
CDR3 protein: CASSQGWTAPRQYF

V gene: TRBV20-1
CDR3 protein: CSATTHNEQFF

V gene: TRBV5-1
CDR3 protein: CASSLEGEGGTEAFF

V gene: TRBV10-3
CDR3 protein: CATVGTINQPQHF

V gene: TRBV5-1
CDR3 protein: CASSLGQSQNIQYF

V gene: TRBV27
CDR3 protein: CASSLGQGRYPYGYTF

V gene: TRBV20-1
CDR3 protein: CSASRLTGELFF

V gene: TRBV4-1
CDR3 protein: CASSQEGRSPSSYEQYF

V gene: TRBV10-3
CDR3 protein: CAICLLAGGPRIEADTQYF

V gene: TRBV6-5
CDR3 protein: CASSYGLAGRSYEQYF

V gene: TRBV12-3/TRBV12-4
CDR3 protein: CASSSQGVLRGYTF

V gene: TRBV6-1
CDR3 protein: CASSPDVSGNTIYF

V gene: TRBV7-6
CDR3 protein: CASSLAQGLAGLNTGELFF

V gene: TRBV20-1
CDR3 protein: CSARGPWRGWRNEQFF

V gene: TRBV7-2
CDR3 protein: CASSPVRPYTGELFF

V gene: TRBV7-9
CDR3 protein: CASSPTGGTNEKLFF

V gene: TRBV11-1
CDR3 protein: CASSTDSRQTYEQYF

V gene: TRBV2
CDR3 protein: CASSDRGGTNEKLFF

V gene: TRBV11-2
CDR3 protein: CASSLLTQGVRNSPLHF

V gene: TRBV3-1
CDR3 protein: CASSQVDSPTVATNEKLFF

V gene: TRBV12-3/TRBV12-4
CDR3 protein: CASGSGTGVEKLFF

V gene: TRBV28
CDR3 protein: CASSFGVGSETNEKLFF

V gene: TRBV4-2
CDR3 protein: CASSQGVAGGYEQYF

V gene: TRBV9
CDR3 protein: CASSIPGASGSDTGELFF

V gene: TRBV29-1
CDR3 protein: CSAATSGHYEQYF

V gene: TRBV18
CDR3 protein: CASSPGGGNIQYF

V gene: TRBV5-1
CDR3 protein: CASSARQDNSPLHF

V gene: TRBV5-1
CDR3 protein: CASSLHASYNEQFF

V gene: TRBV7-9
CDR3 protein: CASSPRAVRAEAFF

V gene: TRBV12-3/TRBV12-4
CDR3 protein: CASSTGGAYEQYF

V gene: TRBV12-3/TRBV12-4
CDR3 protein: CASSFEAGMNTEAFF

V gene: TRBV20-1
CDR3 protein: CSADSWDRGTDTQYF